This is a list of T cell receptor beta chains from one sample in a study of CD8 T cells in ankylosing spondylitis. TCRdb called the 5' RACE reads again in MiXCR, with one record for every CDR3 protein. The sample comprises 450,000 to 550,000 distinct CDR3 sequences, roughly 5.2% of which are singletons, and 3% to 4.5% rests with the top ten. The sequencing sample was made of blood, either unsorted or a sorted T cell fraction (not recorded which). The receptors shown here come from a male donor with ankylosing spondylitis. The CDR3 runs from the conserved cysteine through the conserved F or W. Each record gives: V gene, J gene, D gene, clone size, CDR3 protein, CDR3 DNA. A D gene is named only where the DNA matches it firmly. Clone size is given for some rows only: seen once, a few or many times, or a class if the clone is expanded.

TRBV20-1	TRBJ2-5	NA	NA	CSASRAIGETQYF	TGCAGTGCCTCTCGGGCTATCGGTGAGACCCAGTACTTC
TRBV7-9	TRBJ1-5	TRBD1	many	CASSPGQNQPQHF	TGTGCCAGCAGCCCGGGACAGAATCAGCCCCAGCATTTT
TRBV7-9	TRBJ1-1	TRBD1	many	CAGDRRVMGAFF	TGTGCCGGGGACAGGAGAGTTATGGGAGCTTTCTTT
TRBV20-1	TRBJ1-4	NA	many	CSARVWEKLFF	TGCAGTGCTAGAGTCTGGGAAAAACTGTTTTTT
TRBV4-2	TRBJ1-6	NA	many	CASSQEWGVNSPLHF	TGTGCCAGCAGCCAAGAGTGGGGGGTAAATTCACCCCTCCACTTT
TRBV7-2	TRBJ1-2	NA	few	CASSLTGSPMGYTF	TGTGCCAGCAGCCTCACAGGGTCCCCTATGGGCTACACCTTC
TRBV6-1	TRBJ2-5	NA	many	CASSGPRQETQYF	TGTGCCAGCAGTGGGCCTAGGCAAGAGACCCAGTACTTC
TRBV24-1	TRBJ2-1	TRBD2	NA	CATSARTSGDNEQFF	TGTGCCACCAGTGCTCGGACTAGCGGGGACAATGAGCAGTTCTTC
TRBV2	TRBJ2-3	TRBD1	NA	CASSPDRFTDTQYF	TGTGCCAGCAGTCCGGACAGGTTCACAGATACGCAGTATTTT
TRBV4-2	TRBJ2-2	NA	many	CASSQKRELFF	TGTGCCAGCAGCCAAAAAAGGGAGCTGTTTTTT
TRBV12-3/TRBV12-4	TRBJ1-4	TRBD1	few	CASSSTGMGEKLFF	TGTGCCAGCAGTTCGACAGGGATGGGAGAAAAACTGTTTTTT
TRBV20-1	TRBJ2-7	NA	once	CSAADIYEQYF	TGCAGTGCTGCGGACATCTACGAGCAGTACTTC
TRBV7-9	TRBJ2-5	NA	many	CASSLDIEETQYF	TGTGCCAGCAGCTTAGATATAGAAGAGACCCAGTACTTC
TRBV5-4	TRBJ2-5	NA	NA	CASSSGTVKETQYF	TGTGCCAGCAGCTCAGGGACGGTAAAAGAGACCCAGTACTTC
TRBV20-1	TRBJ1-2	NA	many	CSASAPQSDYGYTF	TGCAGTGCTAGCGCCCCACAGTCTGACTATGGCTACACCTTC
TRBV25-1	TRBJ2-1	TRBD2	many	CASSPSGGLNEQFF	TGTGCCAGCTCCCCTAGCGGGGGTTTAAATGAGCAGTTCTTC
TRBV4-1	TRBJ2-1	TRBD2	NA	CASSPPGREGSFF	TGCGCCAGCAGCCCCCCGGGGCGGGAGGGCTCGTTCTTC
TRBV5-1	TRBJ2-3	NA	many	CASSPPGFGTDTQYF	TGCGCCAGCAGCCCCCCAGGGTTCGGGACAGATACGCAGTATTTT
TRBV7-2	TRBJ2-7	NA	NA	CASSPRGGLYEQYF	TGTGCCAGCAGCCCTCGCGGAGGCCTTTACGAGCAGTACTTC
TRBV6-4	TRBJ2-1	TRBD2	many	CASRASGGAPNEQFF	TGTGCCAGCAGGGCTAGCGGGGGGGCCCCCAATGAGCAGTTCTTC
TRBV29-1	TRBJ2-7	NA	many	CSVGTLLSYEQYF	TGCAGCGTCGGAACCCTTCTCTCCTACGAGCAGTACTTC
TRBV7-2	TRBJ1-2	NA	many	CASSLAGTLLGGTF	TGTGCCAGCAGCTTAGCCGGGACGCTCTTAGGGGGCACCTTC